This TCR beta chain derives from a study of Ad26.COV2.S vaccination and SARS-CoV-2 variants. Background on the study: Donor was in the COV1001 Ad26.COV2.S trial arm. Donor got 5x10^10 or 1x10^11 viral particles of Ad26.COV2.S.

Data came from immunoSEQ multiplex PCR; TCRdb stores just in-frame clones and leaves some out. Of 400,000 to 450,000 clones detected, 90% appear once; the ten largest clones hold 10% to 15%. The CDR3 extends over 16 amino acids. V shed 4 bases and J 6 bases; nucleotides not matched to a gene: 9. Looked up from germline, CDR1 is MNHEY and CDR2 is SMNVEV (reference sequence). Treatment here: roughly 18 received Ad26.COV2.S at low or high dose, single or two shots; about 5 received placebo; per-sample allocation not given. Day 63 following the first vaccine or placebo injection was when the samples were taken.

Sequenced material: peripheral blood, taken in a trial of Ad26.COV2.S vaccine versus placebo. This sequence joins TRBV27 and TRBJ2-1, with 10 bases aligning to TRBD2. The origin of this receptor is a person aged 18-60 years who received the Ad26.COV2.S COVID-19 vaccine or a placebo. CDR3 nucleotides: TGTGCCAGCAGTTCCTTAACGGGACTAGCGCTCAATGAGCAGTTCTTC. It is translated as CASSSLTGLALNEQFF.